These 21 T cell receptor beta chains were all obtained from the same sample, sequenced in a study of blood T cell repertoires in COVID-19 (dated by TCRdb to about 2020). Libraries were prepared through the immunoSEQ multiplex PCR assay. Not all clones reach the TCRdb copy of this immuneACCESS table, which keeps in-frame sequences only. Checked studies attribute under half of the gap to unresolved V genes and leave the rest unexplained. This sample has over 70,000 clones in its table, and approximately 89% of those were observed once. The ten largest make up less than 9% of the sample. Sequencing was performed on peripheral blood. Every receptor here comes from a woman over 75 with acute or convalescent COVID-19.

V usage is TRBV2 and J usage is TRBJ2-1; 8 bases map to TRBD2. Trimming at V came to 5 bases and at J to 6 bases, leaving 12 bases not matched to a gene. The CDR3 contains 16 residues. Germline CDR1 and CDR2: SNHLY and FYNNEI. CDR3 amino acids: CASSQRPTRGGNEQFF. CDR3 coding DNA: TGTGCCAGCAGTCAACGACCGACCCGGGGGGGCAATGAGCAGTTCTTC.

The chain combines TRBV19 with TRBJ2-7; 8 nucleotides line up with TRBD1. The germline gives CDR1 LNHDA, CDR2 SQIVND (reference sequence). The CDR3 has 14 residues. V shed 5 bases and J 3 bases; nucleotides not matched to a gene: 6. CDR3 sequence (DNA): TGTGCCAGTAGTCGGACAGGGACAAACTACGAGCAGTACTTC. Protein product: CASSRTGTNYEQYF.

This clone was found a few times. V usage is TRBV5-1 and J usage is TRBJ2-1; 7 bases line up with TRBD2. The CDR3 contains 15 residues. Germline CDR1 SGHRS, CDR2 YFSETQ. The ends lost 2 bases at V and 1 base at J; junction bases unmatched: 3. CDR3 protein: CASSFASGSYNEQFF. The CDR3 DNA follows: TGCGCCAGCAGCTTTGCTAGCGGTTCCTACAATGAGCAGTTCTTC.

The CDR3 coding sequence is TGTGCCAGCTCACCACTTGGACAGACGGGCAATGAGCAGTTCTTC. Encoded protein: CASSPLGQTGNEQFF. The chain has TRBV18 and TRBJ2-1; tentative D call: TRBD1 (6 bases). This CDR3 region has 15 residues. Trimming stripped 1 base from V and 6 bases from J, with 13 bases between. Looked up from germline, CDR1 is KGHSH and CDR2 is LQKENI. The full variable domain, with the rest looked up from reference TRBV18 and TRBJ2-1, is NAGVMQNPRHLVRRRGQEARLRCSPMKGHSHVYWYRQLPEEGLKFMVYLQKENIIDESGMPKERFSAEFPKEGPSILRIQQVVRGDSAAYFCASSPLGQTGNEQFFGPGTRLTVL.

The chain's CDR3 is CSVTHTGVSPAYTF. The CDR3 DNA sequence: TGCAGCGTTACTCATACAGGGGTTTCTCCGGCCTACACCTTC. V and J are TRBV29-1 and TRBJ1-2; 7 bases map to TRBD1. The CDR3 is 14 amino acids. CDR1 is SQVTM and CDR2 is ANQGSEA in the germline V gene. V lost 5 bases, J lost 10 bases, and 16 bases stayed unmatched.

This rearrangement joins TRBV3-1 (or the pseudogene TRBV3-2) to TRBJ1-6, with 9 bases lining up with TRBD1. Per the germline V gene, CDR1 is LGHDT and CDR2 is YNNKEL (reference sequence). Trimming removed 5 bases from V and 1 base from J; junction bases left unmatched: 6. This CDR3 is built from 17 residues. DNA of the CDR3: TGTGCCAGCAGCGAAGGGACAGGGATATCCTATAATTCACCCCTCCACTTT. Its translation: CASSEGTGISYNSPLHF.

The chain employs TRBV30 and TRBJ1-2, with 7 bases aligning to TRBD1. The CDR3 spans 14 residues. CDR1 GTSNPN and CDR2 SVGIG come from the germline V gene (reference sequence). Trimming cost V 3 bases and J 2 bases; bases outside gene matches: 6. The CDR3 is CAWSRTGRNYGYTF. DNA for the CDR3: TGTGCCTGGAGCCGGACAGGTCGGAACTATGGCTACACCTTC.

The chain couples TRBV27 to TRBJ2-3, with D possibly matching TRBD1 (7 bases). The germline V and J ends were trimmed by 5 bases and 7 bases, with 22 bases remaining between them. Looked up from germline, CDR1 is MNHEY and CDR2 is SMNVEV (reference sequence). This CDR3 spans 16 amino acids. The CDR3 bases are TGTGCCAGCAGTCTCCAGACAGGGACGGGGGCAAATACGCAGTATTTT. Translating it yields CASSLQTGTGANTQYF.

Points on this clone: Other DNA sequences of this sample code for an identical CDR3. The rearrangement joins TRBV5-1 to TRBJ1-6, with TRBD1 as a possible D gene (6 bases). Germline CDR1 and CDR2: SGHRS and YFSETQ. Deletions cut 0 bases from V and 7 bases from J, with 8 bases between. The CDR3 has 14 residues. The CDR3 DNA reads as TGCGCCAGCAGCTTGGGACAGGTGAATTCACCCCTCCACTTT. Amino acids: CASSLGQVNSPLHF.

The J gene is TRBJ1-4, the V gene TRBV2; 8 nucleotides line up with TRBD1. CDR1 SNHLY and CDR2 FYNNEI come from the germline V gene. V trimming: 7 bases; J trimming: 5 bases; junction bases outside the gene matches: 9. CDR3 length equals 15 residues. The chain's CDR3 is CASNLLTGGNEKLFF. The CDR3 nucleotides are TGTGCCAGCAACTTACTCACAGGGGGGAATGAAAAACTGTTTTTT.

The chain employs TRBV7-9 and TRBJ2-1; 8 bases are a match to TRBD2. Germline trimming cut 5 bases from V and 5 bases from J; bases unmatched to any gene: 11. Germline V gene sequence: CDR1 SEHNR, CDR2 FQNEAQ (reference sequence). The CDR3 is made up of 16 amino acids. Here the CDR3 reads CASSRALAGGDNEQFF. The DNA for the CDR3 is TGTGCCAGCAGCAGAGCCCTCGCGGGAGGCGACAATGAGCAGTTCTTC.

V and J are TRBV5-1 and TRBJ2-3; TRBD2 aligns across 7 bases. The J segment lost 3 bases and the V segment lost 0 bases, leaving 4 bases of the junction unmatched. CDR3 length: 15 amino acids. Germline CDR1 reads SGHRS; CDR2 reads YFSETQ. CDR3 in DNA: TGCGCCAGCAGCTTGGTCAGCGGGGAGACAGATACGCAGTATTTT. Its protein is CASSLVSGETDTQYF.

Concerning this clone itself: The sample holds other DNA sequences that translate to the same CDR3. The J gene is TRBJ2-3, the V gene TRBV24-1; 8 bases line up with TRBD2. V trimming: 4 bases; J trimming: 1 base; junction bases outside the gene matches: 6. This CDR3 is 16 amino acids long. Germline V gives CDR1 KGHDR, CDR2 SFDVKD. DNA for the CDR3: TGTGCCACCAGTGACCCAACTAGCGGAGGCACAGATACGCAGTATTTT. This translates into CATSDPTSGGTDTQYF.

The chain couples TRBV18 to TRBJ2-1; TRBD1 matches 10 bases. This CDR3 spans 15 amino acids. Germline V CDR1 and CDR2: KGHSH, LQKENI. The trim removed 2 bases at V and 7 bases at J, leaving 5 bases unmatched. The CDR3 region is CASSPGQGDLNEQFF. CDR3 in DNA: TGTGCCAGCTCACCAGGACAGGGGGATCTGAATGAGCAGTTCTTC.

The chain couples TRBV6-5 to TRBJ2-4, with TRBD1 matching over 10 bases. Looked up from germline, CDR1 is MNHEY and CDR2 is SVGAGI. The CDR3 has 14 residues. V was pared by 6 bases and J by 5 bases, with 4 bases of the junction left unmatched. This CDR3 reads CASRGGTGENIQYF. CDR3 nucleotide sequence: TGTGCCAGCAGGGGGGGGACAGGGGAAAACATTCAGTACTTC.

The chain employs TRBV10-2 and TRBJ2-3; a weak D match, TRBD2 (6 bases). The V gene lost 0 bases and the J gene lost 0 bases, with 10 bases spanning the gap. There are 16 residues in the CDR3. Germline V gene sequence: CDR1 WSHSY, CDR2 SAAADI. The CDR3 reads CASSESGGVSTDTQYF. The CDR3 DNA is TGCGCCAGCAGTGAGTCGGGCGGGGTGAGCACAGATACGCAGTATTTT.

The chain employs TRBV4-2 and TRBJ1-5, with 7 positions matching TRBD1. V dropped 0 bases and J dropped 3; count of bases not matched to a gene: 5. Germline CDR1 reads LGHNA; CDR2 reads YNFKEQ. The CDR3 covers 16 residues. The CDR3 reads CASSQDTGVVNQPQHF. The CDR3, as DNA: TGTGCCAGCAGCCAAGATACAGGGGTGGTCAATCAGCCCCAGCATTTT.

The count of this clone is one. The chain links TRBV6-1 to TRBJ2-5; 9 positions match TRBD2. CDR1 and CDR2 (germline): MNHNS, SASEGT. CDR3 length: 14 amino acids. V lost 3 bases to trimming and J lost 5 bases; unmatched junction nucleotides: 4. DNA of the CDR3: TGTGCCAGCAGTGATAGCGGGGGAGGGGAGACCCAGTACTTC. It encodes CASSDSGGGETQYF.

This chain links TRBV2 with TRBJ1-5, with D possibly being TRBD1 (5 bases). Germline V gives CDR1 SNHLY, CDR2 FYNNEI. This CDR3 has 14 amino acids. Trimming shortened V by 6 bases and J by 3 bases, and 12 bases separated the two germline ends. In DNA form, the CDR3 reads TGTGCCAGCAGGACCAGGGTAGACAATCAGCCCCAGCATTTT. This codes for CASRTRVDNQPQHF.

CDR3 bases: TGTGCCAGTCTGTCGGACAAGGGATCGATGGGAACTGAAGCTTTCTTT. Protein: CASLSDKGSMGTEAFF. The chain joins TRBV6-6 to TRBJ1-1; a weak D match, TRBD1 (5 bases). The CDR3 spans 16 residues. V lost 9 bases to trimming and J lost 5 bases, with 25 bases between them. Germline V gene data show CDR1 as MNHNY and CDR2 as SVGAGI (reference sequence).

The CDR3 spells CASSLRLAGVNEQFF. The CDR3 region has the DNA TGTGCCAGCAGTTTAAGGCTAGCGGGGGTCAATGAGCAGTTCTTC. The chain has TRBV27 and TRBJ2-1, with 10 nucleotides matching TRBD2. After removal of 2 bases from V and 6 bases from J, the junction contained 4 bases not matched to a gene. Germline V gene sequence: CDR1 MNHEY, CDR2 SMNVEV (reference sequence). The CDR3 covers 15 residues.